Listed below are T cell receptor beta chains from one sample, sequenced in a study of blood T cell repertoires in COVID-19. Method: immunoSEQ multiplex PCR; TCRdb's copy keeps in-frame clones and lacks some. This table has roughly 180,000 clones, approximately 84% appearing once. The sequencing input was peripheral blood. These receptors were taken from a man between 35 and 55 years old who had recovered from COVID-19. CDR3s include the opening cysteine and the closing phenylalanine or tryptophan. A D gene is named only where the DNA matches it firmly. Expanded clones are given a class, and other clones once, few, many or no size at all.

cdr3_aa cdr3_nt clone_size v_call d_call j_call
CASSQDPGNTEAFF TGCGCCAGCAGCCAAGATCCGGGAAACACTGAAGCTTTCTTT NA TRBV4-3 NA TRBJ1-1
CASSHTTGIPYEQYF TGTGCCAGCAGCCACACAACAGGGATCCCCTACGAGCAGTACTTC NA TRBV7-9 NA TRBJ2-7
CASSQVPESTGNEQFF TGCGCCAGCAGCCAAGTTCCGGAGTCGACCGGCAATGAGCAGTTCTTC many TRBV4-3 NA TRBJ2-1
CASSPSEREAYEQYF TGTGCCAGCTCACCGTCTGAGCGGGAGGCTTACGAGCAGTACTTC NA TRBV18 TRBD2 TRBJ2-7
CASSIGTSGSLEQYF TGTGCCAGTAGTATTGGGACTAGCGGGAGCCTCGAGCAGTACTTC NA TRBV19 TRBD2 TRBJ2-7
CASSQAHYSNQPQHF TGCGCCAGCAGCCAGGCTCATTATAGCAATCAGCCCCAGCATTTT NA TRBV4-3 NA TRBJ1-5
CSTRGGAKTDGGYTF TGCAGCACCCGTGGAGGGGCGAAGACTGACGGTGGCTACACCTTC NA TRBV29-1 NA TRBJ1-2
CASRLPGQGSYEQYF TGTGCCAGCAGACTCCCGGGACAGGGTTCCTACGAGCAGTACTTC NA TRBV28 TRBD1 TRBJ2-7
CASSMAQKETQYF TGTGCCAGTAGTATGGCCCAGAAAGAGACCCAGTACTTC NA TRBV19 NA TRBJ2-5
CASSVGRQQETQYF TGTGCCAGCAGCGTAGGTCGTCAGCAAGAGACCCAGTACTTC NA TRBV9 NA TRBJ2-5
CASSPTPQGRNSPLHF TGTGCCAGCAGTCCTACGCCCCAGGGAAGGAATTCACCCCTCCACTTT NA TRBV5-4 NA TRBJ1-6
CASTSASGETQYF TGTGCCAGTACGTCGGCTAGCGGGGAGACCCAGTACTTC NA TRBV19 TRBD2 TRBJ2-5
CASSKGDSSDEQFF TGTGCCAGTAGTAAAGGGGACTCCTCCGATGAGCAGTTCTTC NA TRBV19 NA TRBJ2-1
CASTPGWGDGYTF TGTGCCAGCACCCCTGGATGGGGGGATGGCTACACCTTC NA TRBV12-3/TRBV12-4 NA TRBJ1-2
CASSVAGQAGELFF TGTGCCAGCAGCGTGGCAGGGCAGGCCGGGGAGCTGTTTTTT NA TRBV9 NA TRBJ2-2
CASSVGGYEQYF TGTGCCAGCAGCGTAGGCGGGTACGAGCAGTACTTC NA TRBV9 NA TRBJ2-7
CASSQVTDRKETQYF TGCGCCAGCAGCCAAGTCACGGACAGGAAAGAGACCCAGTACTTC NA TRBV4-1 TRBD1 TRBJ2-5
CASSNLNTEAFF TGTGCCAGCAGCAATTTGAACACTGAAGCTTTCTTT NA TRBV6-6 NA TRBJ1-1
CASSPPGLAGGHETQYF TGTGCCAGCTCACCTCCGGGACTAGCGGGGGGGCACGAGACCCAGTACTTC NA TRBV18 TRBD2 TRBJ2-5
CASSRLGTAEKLFF TGTGCCAGCAGCCGGCTCGGGACAGCTGAAAAACTGTTTTTT few TRBV7-9 TRBD1 TRBJ1-4
CAIMARYTSTDTQYF TGTGCCATCATGGCTAGATACACTAGCACAGATACGCAGTATTTT NA TRBV10-3 NA TRBJ2-3
CASSLGSGSGEQYF TGTGCCAGCAGCTTAGGGTCAGGGTCCGGCGAGCAGTACTTC NA TRBV11-3 NA TRBJ2-7
CASSPTPTGWAGELFF TGTGCCAGCAGCCCTACCCCTACGGGATGGGCCGGGGAGCTGTTTTTT NA TRBV13 NA TRBJ2-2
CASSLISGGGTQYF TGTGCCAGCAGCTTAATTAGCGGGGGGGGTACGCAGTATTTT once TRBV7-9 TRBD2 TRBJ2-3
CASSFAAGYYEQYF TGTGCCAGCAGTTTTGCTGCGGGTTACTACGAGCAGTACTTC NA TRBV6-5 NA TRBJ2-7
CASDLDRGSDEQYF TGTGCCAGCGATTTGGACAGGGGTAGCGACGAGCAGTACTTC NA TRBV7-9 TRBD1 TRBJ2-7
CASSLGGAGKSPLHF TGTGCCAGCAGTTTAGGAGGGGCTGGCAAGTCACCCCTCCACTTT NA TRBV28 NA TRBJ1-6
CASSLVGGAAGELFF TGTGCCAGCAGCCTGGTCGGGGGGGCCGCCGGGGAGCTGTTTTTT NA TRBV9 TRBD2 TRBJ2-2
CASSLTLAGVDEQYF TGTGCCAGCAGCTTAACGCTAGCAGGGGTCGACGAGCAGTACTTC few TRBV7-3 NA TRBJ2-7
CSVGHRLNTEAFF TGCAGCGTTGGTCACAGACTAAACACTGAAGCTTTCTTT NA TRBV29-1 NA TRBJ1-1
CASSLGGRFYNEQFF TGTGCCAGCAGCTTAGGGGGCCGATTTTACAATGAGCAGTTCTTC NA TRBV11-3 NA TRBJ2-1
CASSQDKAGQYGELFF TGCGCCAGCAGCCAAGATAAGGCGGGGCAATACGGGGAGCTGTTTTTT NA TRBV4-3 NA TRBJ2-2
CASSAGDEQYF TGTGCCAGCAGCGCGGGGGACGAGCAGTACTTC NA TRBV9 NA TRBJ2-7
CASSRGQGNQPQHF TGTGCCAGCTCACGGGGACAGGGGAACCAGCCCCAGCATTTT once TRBV18 TRBD1 TRBJ1-5
CASSQDLGTEAFF TGTGCCAGCAGCCAGGACTTAGGCACTGAAGCTTTCTTT NA TRBV4-2 NA TRBJ1-1
CASRESKGYQGTEQFF TGTGCCAGCAGAGAAAGTAAAGGATACCAGGGCACTGAGCAGTTCTTC NA TRBV6-1 NA TRBJ2-1
CASSYSLTDTQYF TGTGCCAGCAGCTACAGCCTCACAGATACGCAGTATTTT NA TRBV7-2 NA TRBJ2-3
CASSPWTGGGQPQHF TGTGCCAGCAGCCCATGGACAGGGGGCGGTCAGCCCCAGCATTTT NA TRBV7-8 TRBD1 TRBJ1-5
CSASDRGYEAFF TGCAGTGCTAGTGACAGGGGGTACGAAGCTTTCTTT few TRBV20-1 TRBD1 TRBJ1-1
CAIGDRAVEAFF TGTGCCATAGGCGACAGGGCCGTTGAAGCTTTCTTT NA TRBV6-5 TRBD1 TRBJ1-1
CASSLEGSYEQYF TGTGCCAGCAGTTTGGAGGGTTCCTACGAGCAGTACTTC NA TRBV27 NA TRBJ2-7
CASSPGTSANTGELFF TGTGCCAGCAGCCCAGGGACTAGCGCGAACACCGGGGAGCTGTTTTTT NA TRBV5-4 TRBD2 TRBJ2-2
CASSPSRLAGFLSSYNEQFF TGTGCCAGCAGCCCCTCCCGACTAGCGGGATTCCTAAGCTCCTACAATGAGCAGTTCTTC NA TRBV9 TRBD2 TRBJ2-1
CAWGLAGETQYF TGTGCCTGGGGACTAGCGGGAGAGACCCAGTACTTC NA TRBV30 TRBD2 TRBJ2-5
CASSYMYDRDEQYF TGTGCCAGCAGTTACATGTATGACAGGGACGAGCAGTACTTC NA TRBV6-2/TRBV6-3 TRBD1 TRBJ2-7
CASSLLDRANSPLHF TGTGCCAGCAGCTTGCTAGACAGGGCGAATTCACCCCTCCACTTT NA TRBV5-6 TRBD1 TRBJ1-6
CATSRSTGGLDTQYF TGTGCCACCAGCAGATCGACAGGGGGCCTTGATACGCAGTATTTT NA TRBV15 TRBD1 TRBJ2-3
CASSPQAGANVLTF TGTGCCAGCAGCCCCCAGGCCGGGGCCAACGTCCTGACTTTC NA TRBV11-2 NA TRBJ2-6
CASSVKRESSYNEQFF TGTGCCAGCAGCGTCAAGCGGGAAAGTTCCTACAATGAGCAGTTCTTC NA TRBV5-6 TRBD2 TRBJ2-1
CASSLARGVPDGNEQFF TGTGCCAGCAGCTTGGCCCGAGGTGTCCCAGACGGAAATGAGCAGTTCTTC NA TRBV5-6 NA TRBJ2-1
CASSPGQPRGTDTQYF TGTGCCAGCAGTCCCGGACAGCCGAGGGGCACAGATACGCAGTATTTT once TRBV2 NA TRBJ2-3
CASSHGEASYNEQFF TGTGCCAGCAGCCATGGGGAGGCCTCCTACAATGAGCAGTTCTTC NA TRBV3-1/TRBV3-2 NA TRBJ2-1
CAVGLAADTQYF TGTGCCGTGGGACTAGCGGCTGATACGCAGTATTTT NA TRBV6-6 TRBD2 TRBJ2-3
CASSLEGFWYGYTF TGTGCCAGCAGCTTGGAGGGGTTTTGGTATGGCTACACCTTC NA TRBV5-6 NA TRBJ1-2